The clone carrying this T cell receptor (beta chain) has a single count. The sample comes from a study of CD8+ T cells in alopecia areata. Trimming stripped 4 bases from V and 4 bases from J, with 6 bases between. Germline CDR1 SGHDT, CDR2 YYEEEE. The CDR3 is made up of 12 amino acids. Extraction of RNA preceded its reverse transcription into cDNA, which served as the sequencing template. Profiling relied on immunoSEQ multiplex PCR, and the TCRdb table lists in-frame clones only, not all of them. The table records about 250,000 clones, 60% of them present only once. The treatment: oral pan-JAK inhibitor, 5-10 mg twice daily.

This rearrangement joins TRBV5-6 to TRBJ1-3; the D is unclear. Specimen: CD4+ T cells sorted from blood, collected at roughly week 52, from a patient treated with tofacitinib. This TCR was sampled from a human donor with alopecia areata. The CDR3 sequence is CASSRGGNTIYF. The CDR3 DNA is TGTGCCAGCAGCCGAGGAGGAAACACCATATATTTT. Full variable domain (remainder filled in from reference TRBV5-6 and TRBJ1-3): DAGVTQSPTHLIKTRGQQVTLRCSPKSGHDTVSWYQQALGQGPQFIFQYYEEEERQRGNFPDRFSGHQFPNYSSELNVNALLLGDSALYLCASSRGGNTIYFGEGSWLTVV.